This TCR beta chain appears in the sequencing data of a study of T cells in localized non-small cell lung cancer. Germline V gene lookup returns CDR1 ENHRY and CDR2 SYGVKD. The length of the CDR3 is 13 residues. Between the trimmed V and J ends, which lost 2 bases and 5 bases, there was a span of 9 bases. Study-wide results and caveats: Uninvolved adjacent lung had the highest recorded T cell clonality, with tumor below it. Because sequencing included only one region (of the tumor), heterogeneity remains possible. Researchers found a median around 61 of the top 100 tumor clones in adjacent lung. A denser population of T cells in blood accompanied longer overall survival.

Some clones are missing from TCRdb's copy, which holds only in-frame ones; the method was immunoSEQ multiplex PCR. This table has tens of thousands of clones, roughly four fifths appearing once. As regards this clone: The antigen remains undetermined.

The TCR was taken from a man between 40 and 70 years old with stage II lung adenocarcinoma. The V gene is TRBV10-3, the J gene TRBJ1-1; perhaps TRBD1 as D (6 bases). Sample: PBMCs, taken before any cancer treatment. CDR3 DNA: TGTGCCATCAGTGAGCCAGGGGTAACTGAAGCTTTCTTT. Its translation: CAISEPGVTEAFF.